Each of the 20 T cell receptor beta chains below was sequenced from the same sample in a study of blood T cell repertoires in COVID-19. Produced via immunoSEQ multiplex PCR; TCRdb's table is partial and in-frame only. The sample lists 150,000 to 200,000 clones; approximately 90% were seen once. The sequenced sample was peripheral blood. The source is a human donor in a cohort sampled during active COVID-19.

The J gene is TRBJ2-2, the V gene TRBV19, with 9 bases that match TRBD1. The CDR3 length is 15 residues. Losses at the gene ends were 7 bases for V and 6 bases for J; bases not matched to a gene: 9. From germline, CDR1 is LNHDA and CDR2 SQIVND (reference sequence). CDR3 residues: CASTPPGQGSGELFF. The CDR3 DNA reads as TGTGCCAGTACCCCCCCCGGACAGGGGTCCGGGGAGCTGTTTTTT.

The J gene is TRBJ2-5, the V gene TRBV9; D possibly corresponds to TRBD2 (7 bases). This CDR3 comprises 16 residues. The V gene lost 2 bases and the J gene lost 0 bases, with 14 bases spanning the gap. Germline lookup yields CDR1 SGDLS and CDR2 YYNGEE. The CDR3 protein is CASSVLGGRYQETQYF. The CDR3 region has the DNA TGTGCCAGCAGCGTTTTGGGGGGGCGGTACCAAGAGACCCAGTACTTC.

This chain connects TRBV4-3 to TRBJ2-2; the D gene is possibly TRBD1 (5 bases). From germline, CDR1 is LGHNA and CDR2 YSLEER. CDR3 size: 18 residues. The V and J ends lost 0 bases and 3 bases respectively, with 17 bases between them. The CDR3 nucleotides read TGCGCCAGCAGCCAAGATAGCCCAGCAGGGTCGGACACCGGGGAGCTGTTTTTT. The encoded protein is CASSQDSPAGSDTGELFF.

The gene calls are TRBV6-2 or TRBV6-3 and TRBJ1-5, with 9 bases lining up with TRBD1. With 1 base clipped from V and 5 bases from J, the junction kept 0 bases outside the gene matches. CDR1 is MNHEY, CDR2 SVGEGT, per germline. The CDR3 is made up of 14 amino acids. The CDR3: CASSYWTGDQPQHF. CDR3 coding DNA: TGTGCCAGCAGTTACTGGACAGGGGATCAGCCCCAGCATTTT.

The chain joins TRBV5-6 to TRBJ1-1; TRBD1 matches 7 bases. V lost 4 bases, J lost 0 bases, and 6 bases stayed unmatched. Per the germline V gene, CDR1 is SGHDT and CDR2 is YYEEEE. The CDR3 covers 15 residues. The CDR3 coding sequence is TGTGCCAGCAGCGGAAACAGGGGCGTGAACACTGAAGCTTTCTTT. It yields the protein CASSGNRGVNTEAFF. Drawing the rest from reference TRBV5-6 and TRBJ1-1, the complete variable domain is DAGVTQSPTHLIKTRGQQVTLRCSPKSGHDTVSWYQQALGQGPQFIFQYYEEEERQRGNFPDRFSGHQFPNYSSELNVNALLLGDSALYLCASSGNRGVNTEAFFGQGTRLTVV.

The rearrangement uses TRBV7-2 and TRBJ2-1; tentatively, D is TRBD2 (5 bases). The V and J ends lost 4 bases and 0 bases respectively, with 10 bases between them. The CDR3 sequence is 15 residues long. Germline lookup yields CDR1 SGHTA and CDR2 FQGNSA. This CDR3 reads CASSYGVSSYNEQFF. The CDR3, as DNA: TGTGCCAGCAGCTACGGGGTGAGCTCCTACAATGAGCAGTTCTTC.

The rearrangement links TRBV4-1 to TRBJ2-7, with 9 bases identical to TRBD1. Germline values: CDR1 MGHRA, CDR2 YSYEKL. The CDR3 spans 16 residues. The J segment lost 2 bases and the V segment lost 1 base, leaving 6 bases of the junction unmatched. The chain's CDR3 is CASSQGPGTGPYEQYF. The DNA of the CDR3 is TGCGCCAGCAGCCAAGGGCCCGGGACAGGGCCCTACGAGCAGTACTTC.

The genes are TRBV7-2 and TRBJ2-7; 12 bases are shared with TRBD1. This CDR3 comprises 15 residues. The ends lost 7 bases at V and 6 bases at J; junction bases unmatched: 10. Germline assignment: CDR1 SGHTA and CDR2 FQGNSA. The CDR3 coding sequence is TGTGCCAGCAACACCGGGGGACAGGGGGCGGGCGAGCAGTACTTC. As protein: CASNTGGQGAGEQYF.

The chain is built from TRBV7-2 and TRBJ1-3, with a tentative D call TRBD1 (6 bases). CDR3 size: 15 residues. V lost 5 bases, J lost 2 bases, and 13 bases lay in between. Per the germline V gene, CDR1 is SGHTA and CDR2 is FQGNSA. The CDR3 sequence: CASSGQGKTGNTIYF. The CDR3 DNA follows: TGTGCCAGCAGCGGGCAGGGGAAGACTGGAAACACCATATATTTT. Full variable domain (remainder filled in from reference TRBV7-2 and TRBJ1-3): GAGVSQSPSNKVTEKGKDVELRCDPISGHTALYWYRQSLGQGLEFLIYFQGNSAPDKSGLPSDRFSAERTGGSVSTLTIQRTQQEDSAVYLCASSGQGKTGNTIYFGEGSWLTVV.

This chain uses TRBV7-9 with TRBJ2-1; 14 positions agree with TRBD2. With 2 bases clipped from V and 7 bases from J, the junction kept 10 bases outside the gene matches. The CDR3 contains 18 residues. Germline-derived CDR1 and CDR2 are SEHNR and FQNEAQ (reference sequence). The CDR3 DNA reads as TGTGCCAGCAGCTTATTTGGGACTAGCGGGAGAAGAGGGAATGAGCAGTTCTTC. Translation: CASSLFGTSGRRGNEQFF.

The chain has TRBV6-2 or TRBV6-3 and TRBJ1-1; D uncertain. Germline-derived CDR1 and CDR2 are MNHEY and SVGEGT. Between the trimmed V and J ends, which lost 5 bases and 2 bases, there was a span of 9 bases. The CDR3 runs to 13 residues. In DNA form, the CDR3 reads TGTGCCAGCAGTAAGACACAAAACACTGAAGCTTTCTTT. Its translation: CASSKTQNTEAFF.

This clone was observed once. V gene TRBV9 combines with J gene TRBJ2-1; TRBD2 matches at 9 bases. The germline V gene has CDR1 SGDLS and CDR2 YYNGEE. V gave up 0 bases and J gave up 1 base; unmatched junction bases: 5. This CDR3 is 17 amino acids long. The CDR3 spells CASSVGGSGSSYNEQFF. CDR3 DNA sequence: TGTGCCAGCAGCGTAGGAGGTAGCGGGAGTTCCTACAATGAGCAGTTCTTC.

The V gene is TRBV19, the J gene TRBJ2-1, with D tentatively TRBD2 (7 bases). Germline V gene data show CDR1 as LNHDA and CDR2 as SQIVND (reference sequence). The CDR3 length is 15 residues. The V gene lost 1 base and the J gene lost 7 bases, with 14 bases spanning the gap. The CDR3 region is CASSIGGGPRNEQFF. The CDR3, as DNA: TGTGCCAGTAGTATAGGGGGGGGGCCTAGGAATGAGCAGTTCTTC.

The chain employs TRBV7-8 and TRBJ1-2, with 9 bases lining up with TRBD1. Germline trimming cut 1 base from V and 8 bases from J; bases unmatched to any gene: 5. The CDR3 contains 14 residues. The germline V gene has CDR1 SGHVS and CDR2 FQNEAQ. The CDR3 reads CASSLVGQGNGYTF. The CDR3 DNA follows: TGTGCCAGCAGCTTAGTGGGACAGGGTAACGGCTACACCTTC.

This clone showed up just once. J is TRBJ1-2 and V is TRBV28; the match to TRBD1 covers 8 bases. Germline V gives CDR1 MDHEN, CDR2 SYDVKM. CDR3 size: 15 residues. Losses at the gene ends were 5 bases for V and 5 bases for J; bases not matched to a gene: 10. In DNA, the CDR3 is TGTGCCAGCAGTCCCGCAGGGGGCCCTCTATATGGCTACACCTTC. Its translation is CASSPAGGPLYGYTF.

This clone is a singleton in its sample. V gene TRBV25-1 combines with J gene TRBJ2-3, with 8 bases identical to TRBD2. Germline loops: CDR1 MGHDK, CDR2 SYGVNS. The V and J ends lost 3 bases and 2 bases, in that order; junction bases with no gene match: 10. CDR3 size: 17 residues. The CDR3 here is CASSDTISGAYTDTQYF. The CDR3 nucleotides are TGTGCCAGCAGTGATACTATTAGCGGGGCCTACACAGATACGCAGTATTTT.

CDR3 protein: CAWTGATNEKLFF. In nucleotides, the CDR3 is TGTGCCTGGACAGGGGCTACTAATGAAAAACTGTTTTTT. The J gene is TRBJ1-4, the V gene TRBV30; D possibly corresponds to TRBD1 (6 bases). CDR3 length: 13 amino acids. Germline V lookup: CDR1 GTSNPN, CDR2 SVGIG (reference sequence). V lost 4 bases, J lost 2 bases, and 8 bases lay in between.

The chain uses TRBV5-1 and TRBJ1-1; the D is unclear. The CDR3 consists of 17 residues. Germline values: CDR1 SGHRS, CDR2 YFSETQ. V shed 5 bases and J shed 3 bases, with 23 bases lying between them. The CDR3: CASSPTPPGMSDTEAFF. As DNA, the CDR3 is TGCGCCAGCAGTCCCACCCCTCCGGGGATGTCTGACACTGAAGCTTTCTTT.

V and J are TRBV11-2 and TRBJ2-1, with D tentatively TRBD2 (5 bases). The CDR3 runs to 14 residues. V was pared by 7 bases and J by 2 bases, with 12 bases between. Germline V gene sequence: CDR1 SGHAT, CDR2 FQNNGV. CDR3 amino acids: CASMRASAYNEQFF. The CDR3 DNA reads TGTGCCAGCATGAGGGCATCGGCCTACAATGAGCAGTTCTTC.

The chain carries TRBV30 and TRBJ1-2; 7 bases fit TRBD1. With 3 bases clipped from V and 2 bases from J, the junction kept 3 bases outside the gene matches. The length of the CDR3 is 13 residues. Germline loops: CDR1 GTSNPN, CDR2 SVGIG (reference sequence). The CDR3 sequence: CAWSPDRNYGYTF. CDR3 nucleotides: TGTGCCTGGAGCCCGGACAGGAACTATGGCTACACCTTC.